This is a list of T cell receptor beta chains from one sample in a study of T-cell reconstitution after alpha-beta-depleted transplantation in children. TCRdb used MiXCR to reprocess the PCR reads, holding one entry per CDR3 protein. The table records some 460,000 distinct CDR3 sequences, around 16% of them present only once. This sample comprised PBMCs, mostly from graft donor cells, obtained 360 days after TCRalphabeta/CD19-depleted stem cell transplant. The origin of the receptors is a boy younger than two who had a stem cell transplant for Wiskott-Aldrich syndrome, so the T cells may come from the graft donor. Both conserved end residues are part of each CDR3. D genes are given only for firm matches. A clone size is listed for some rows: how often the clone was seen (once, few, many), or a class if it is expanded.

j_call d_call v_call clone_size cdr3_nt cdr3_aa
TRBJ1-3 . TRBV4-1 few TGCGCCAGCAGCCAAGAGGGCCTGAACACCATATATTTT CASSQEGLNTIYF
TRBJ2-1 TRBD2 TRBV28 . TGTGCCAGCAGTTTAAGACTAGCGGGGGCGCGTACGAACAATGAGCAGTTCTTC CASSLRLAGARTNNEQFF
TRBJ2-5 TRBD1 TRBV6-1 . TGTGCCAGCAGTAGACAGGGGATAAAGACCCAGTACTTC CASSRQGIKTQYF
TRBJ2-3 . TRBV10-3 few TGTGCCATCAGTGAGCGGGAGATGGGCACAGATACGCAGTATTTT CAISEREMGTDTQYF
TRBJ2-5 . TRBV5-5 few TGTGCCAGCAGCTTCGGAGGGGTAGAGACCCAGTACTTC CASSFGGVETQYF
TRBJ2-5 . TRBV29-1 . TGCAGCGTTGGATATAAAGAGACCCAGTACTTC CSVGYKETQYF
TRBJ2-7 TRBD1 TRBV7-9 . TGTGCCAGCAGCTCAAGGACAGGGGGCGGCGAGCAGTACTTC CASSSRTGGGEQYF
TRBJ2-6 . TRBV10-2 . TGCGCCAGCAGTGAGTTGACTGGCCCCTCTGGGGCCAACGTCCTGACTTTC CASSELTGPSGANVLTF
TRBJ2-2 . TRBV6-2/TRBV6-3 . TGTGCCAGCAGTTTAGAGTGGACCTTCACCGGGGAGCTGTTTTTT CASSLEWTFTGELFF
TRBJ2-1 TRBD2 TRBV6-5 few TGTGCCAGCAGTTTCGGACTAGCGGGAGTCAATGAGCAGTTCTTC CASSFGLAGVNEQFF
TRBJ2-7 . TRBV6-1 . TGTGCCAGCAGTCGCCCAGGGAACTCCTACGAGCAGTACTTC CASSRPGNSYEQYF
TRBJ2-7 . TRBV4-1 . TGCGCCAGCAGCCGGACCCAGGTATTAAGCTCCTACGAGCAGTACTTC CASSRTQVLSSYEQYF
TRBJ2-7 . TRBV30 once TGTGCCTGGAGTCGGCAGGGAGAGCAGTACTTC CAWSRQGEQYF
TRBJ2-1 TRBD2 TRBV20-1 few TGCAGTGCTAGAGAACCTAGCGGGAGTTGGGGTGAGCAGTTCTTC CSAREPSGSWGEQFF
TRBJ1-1 . TRBV29-1 . TGCAGCGCAACTAGGGGTAAAAACACTGAAGCTTTCTTT CSATRGKNTEAFF
TRBJ2-1 TRBD2 TRBV11-1 few TGTGCCAGCAGCATGGGACTAGCGGGAGGGTCCTCCTACAATGAGCAGTTCTTC CASSMGLAGGSSYNEQFF
TRBJ2-1 TRBD2 TRBV5-1 few TGCGCCAGCAGCGCGGGACTAGCGGGCCTCGGAGCCGACAATGAGCAGTTCTTC CASSAGLAGLGADNEQFF
TRBJ2-1 . TRBV11-2 . TGTGCCAGCAGCTTAGGTCTACCTCCCCCCTACAATGAGCAGTTCTTC CASSLGLPPPYNEQFF
TRBJ1-2 TRBD1 TRBV7-2 . TGTGCCAGCAGCAGGGGGCGCGACTATGGCTACACCTTC CASSRGRDYGYTF
TRBJ1-4 . TRBV19 . TGTGCCAGTAACCCCCACCCGGGAGGGAAACTGTTTTTT CASNPHPGGKLFF
TRBJ1-5 TRBD1 TRBV10-3 many TGTGCCATCAGCAGACAGGGTAACCAGCCCCAGCATTTT CAISRQGNQPQHF
TRBJ2-7 TRBD2 TRBV28 many TGTGCCAGCAGCGTATGGTGGGGGGGTACCTACGAGCAGTACTTC CASSVWWGGTYEQYF
TRBJ2-7 . TRBV12-3/TRBV12-4 few TGTGCCAGCAGTTCCTCCAGGGCCCACGAGCAGTACTTC CASSSSRAHEQYF
TRBJ2-7 . TRBV18 . TGTGCCAGCTCACCACGACAGATCCCCTACGAGCAGTACTTC CASSPRQIPYEQYF
TRBJ2-7 . TRBV27 . TGTGCCAGCAGCCAAGGGTTCAAGCAGTACTTC CASSQGFKQYF
TRBJ2-1 . TRBV5-1 few TGCGCCAGCAGCTTGTTTTGGACACATTACAATGAGCAGTTCTTC CASSLFWTHYNEQFF
TRBJ2-1 TRBD1 TRBV29-1 many TGCAGCGTGCGATTTCACAGGGGGCGGAACAATGAGCAGTTCTTC CSVRFHRGRNNEQFF
TRBJ2-1 TRBD2 TRBV12-3/TRBV12-4 . TGTGCCAGCAGTTCCGGGACTACCGGGAATGAGCAGTTCTTC CASSSGTTGNEQFF
TRBJ2-3 . TRBV11-3 few TGTGCCAGCGCGGGGACAGATACGCAGTATTTT CASAGTDTQYF
TRBJ2-2 . TRBV5-1 few TGCGCCAGCAGCTTGGGCCACAGGGTTTCCGGGGAGCTGTTTTTT CASSLGHRVSGELFF
TRBJ2-1 TRBD2 TRBV20-1 . TGCAGTGCTAGATCCCTAGGGCGGGGGGGAATCAATGAGCAGTTCTTC CSARSLGRGGINEQFF
TRBJ2-3 . TRBV24-1 . TGTGCCACCAGTGATTTTGGGGACGGCACAGATACGCAGTATTTT CATSDFGDGTDTQYF
TRBJ2-3 TRBD2 TRBV4-2 . TGTGCCAGCAGCCAAGGAAAGCGGGGGGGCACAGATACGCAGTATTTT CASSQGKRGGTDTQYF
TRBJ2-2 . TRBV12-3/TRBV12-4 . TGTGCCAGCAGTTTTAGGGTGGCGGGGGAGCTGTTTTTT CASSFRVAGELFF
TRBJ2-1 TRBD2 TRBV11-2 few TGTGCCAGCAGCTCCCTACGGACTAGCTCCTACAATGAGCAGTTCTTC CASSSLRTSSYNEQFF
TRBJ1-2 . TRBV5-6 . TGTGCCAGCAGCTTCCAGCACATCCGAGGGGGCTACACCTTC CASSFQHIRGGYTF
TRBJ2-6 . TRBV5-6 few TGTGCCAGCAGCTTACTCGATGGACCCTCTGGGGCCAACGTCCTGACTTTC CASSLLDGPSGANVLTF
TRBJ2-6 . TRBV9 . TGTGCCAGCAGCGTATATCCATACTCTGGGGCCAACGTCCTGACTTTC CASSVYPYSGANVLTF
TRBJ2-1 . TRBV20-1 few TGCAGCTGGTTATTCAATGAGCAGTTCTTC CSWLFNEQFF
TRBJ2-3 TRBD1 TRBV12-3/TRBV12-4 once TGTGCCAGCAGTTTGGGAGTCCTGGACAGGGGAAAGTATTTT CASSLGVLDRGKYF
TRBJ2-5 TRBD1 TRBV4-3 . TGCGCCAGCAGCAGCGGACAGGATCCCAAAACGGAGACCCAGTACTTC CASSSGQDPKTETQYF
TRBJ2-1 TRBD1 TRBV24-1 few TGTGCCACCGGGACAGGGGGAAAACGTTACAATGAGCAGTTCTTC CATGTGGKRYNEQFF
TRBJ2-3 . TRBV5-1 . TGCGCCAGCAGCTTGGAGGGACGGGGAGATACGCAGTATTTT CASSLEGRGDTQYF
TRBJ2-7 TRBD2 TRBV15 few TGTGCCACCAGCCTGGGACTATCCATCTCCTACGAGCAGTACTTC CATSLGLSISYEQYF
TRBJ2-7 TRBD2 TRBV30 . TGTGCCTGGAGTGGACTAGCGGGAAGAGAGCAGTACTTC CAWSGLAGREQYF
TRBJ2-5 . TRBV11-2 . TGTGCCAGCAGCTTCTATGTGTCGGGACTAGAGACCCAGTACTTC CASSFYVSGLETQYF
TRBJ2-7 . TRBV12-3/TRBV12-4 few TGTGCCAGCAGTTCCCCGGACATTTACGAGCAGTACTTC CASSSPDIYEQYF
TRBJ2-7 TRBD2 TRBV7-2 . TGTGCCAGCAGCTTGTACCCTAGACTAGCTACCTACGAGCAGTACTTC CASSLYPRLATYEQYF
TRBJ2-1 . TRBV15 few TGTGCCACCAGCAGAGATAAGGGCTCCTACAATGAGCAGTTCTTC CATSRDKGSYNEQFF
TRBJ2-7 . TRBV11-1 . TGTGCCAGCAGCTTAGGGATCGCCGGGCAGTACTTC CASSLGIAGQYF
TRBJ2-5 . TRBV6-6 . TGTGCCAGCGGCGATGGGAGTTCGAGGACCCAGTACTTC CASGDGSSRTQYF
TRBJ2-1 TRBD2 TRBV24-1 . TGTGCCACCAGTGATCGCACTAGCGGGAGGGCCAATGAGCAGTTCTTC CATSDRTSGRANEQFF
TRBJ2-7 . TRBV27 . TGTGCCAGCAGTTTATCGGGAAGGGGGGACTTCTACGAGCAGTACTTC CASSLSGRGDFYEQYF